This record covers a single T cell receptor (beta chain). Each patient relapsed following autologous stem cell transplantation, and prior brentuximab vedotin exposure differed. CDR3 size: 15 residues. The germline V gene has CDR1 SGDLS and CDR2 YYNGEE. V was clipped by 4 bases and J by 2 bases; unmatched bases: 2. The sample comes from a study of PD-1 blockade in classical Hodgkin lymphoma. The data were produced by immunoSEQ multiplex PCR, yet TCRdb's version contains in-frame clones alone and is incomplete. This table holds around 40,000 clones, approximately 78% found once. The chain joins TRBV9 to TRBJ2-3; 12 bases align to TRBD2. The sequence was collected from a human donor with classical Hodgkin lymphoma. Sequencing was performed on peripheral blood mononuclear cells (PBMCs), taken at baseline. The CDR3 here is CASSWTSGATDTQYF. The CDR3 DNA sequence: TGTGCCAGCAGCTGGACTAGCGGGGCCACAGATACGCAGTATTTT.